The 18 T cell receptor beta chains below were found in one sample sequenced in a study of blood T cell repertoires in COVID-19. Generated by immunoSEQ multiplex PCR, the TCRdb table keeps only in-frame clones and is missing some. The sample lists about 400,000 clones, 86% occurring once. Sequenced material: peripheral blood. The receptors were sampled from a woman aged 55-70 years with COVID-19, enrolled during active disease.

This chain connects TRBV6-5 to TRBJ1-5, with 8 nucleotides matching TRBD1. With 6 bases clipped from V and 6 bases from J, the junction kept 1 base outside the gene matches. The CDR3 is 12 residues long. Germline V gene sequence: CDR1 MNHEY, CDR2 SVGAGI. The CDR3 reads CASRGTGQPQHF. DNA of the CDR3: TGTGCCAGCAGGGGGACAGGTCAGCCCCAGCATTTT.

The chain's CDR3 is CASSPPAGGNTEAFF. The CDR3 coding sequence is TGTGCCAGCTCACCACCGGCAGGGGGAAACACTGAAGCTTTCTTT. The chain recombines TRBV18 with TRBJ1-1; TRBD1 aligns across 7 bases. Unmatched junction bases numbered 3, after V lost 0 bases and J lost 2 bases. Germline CDR1 KGHSH, CDR2 LQKENI. The CDR3 runs 15 residues.

J is TRBJ2-7 and V is TRBV29-1, with 10 nucleotides matching TRBD1. V lost 4 bases to trimming and J lost 5 bases; unmatched junction nucleotides: 17. CDR3 length equals 17 residues. CDR1 SQVTM and CDR2 ANQGSEA come from the germline V gene. The CDR3 bases are TGCAGCGTTGGGGGGTATTTGGAAGGGACAGGGGTAAACGAGCAGTACTTC. The encoded protein is CSVGGYLEGTGVNEQYF.

The V call is TRBV5-1, the J call TRBJ2-3; 9 nucleotides align to TRBD1. The CDR3 length is 16 residues. Trimming removed 3 bases from V and 4 bases from J; junction bases left unmatched: 9. Germline CDR1 is SGHRS and CDR2 is YFSETQ. The CDR3 protein is CASSYQQGASPDTQYF. As DNA, the CDR3 is TGCGCCAGCAGCTACCAACAGGGGGCTAGCCCAGATACGCAGTATTTT. The whole variable domain, remainder taken from reference TRBV5-1 and TRBJ2-3, is KAGVTQTPRYLIKTRGQQVTLSCSPISGHRSVSWYQQTPGQGLQFLFEYFSETQRNKGNFPGRFSGRQFSNSRSEMNVSTLELGDSALYLCASSYQQGASPDTQYFGPGTRLTVL.

The gene calls are TRBV7-2 and TRBJ1-1, with a weak D call TRBD1 (5 bases). The CDR3 is made up of 14 amino acids. Germline V lookup: CDR1 SGHTA, CDR2 FQGNSA. Deletions cut 2 bases from V and 3 bases from J, with 10 bases between. The CDR3 sequence is CASSLTAGDTEAFF. The CDR3 DNA sequence: TGTGCCAGCAGCTTAACGGCGGGGGACACTGAAGCTTTCTTT.

On this clone: This CDR3 is also generated by other DNA sequences in the sample. The chain links TRBV19 to TRBJ2-7, with D possibly being TRBD1 (5 bases). The V gene's germline CDR1 is LNHDA and CDR2 SQIVND (reference sequence). V was clipped by 1 base and J by 3 bases, with 10 bases between them. The CDR3 extends over 14 amino acids. The CDR3 DNA sequence: TGTGCCAGTAGTATAGCGCAGGGAAACTACGAGCAGTACTTC. This sequence encodes CASSIAQGNYEQYF.

The chain is built from TRBV11-2 and TRBJ2-5; D may be TRBD2 (6 bases). Germline V gene sequence: CDR1 SGHAT, CDR2 FQNNGV. Trimming stripped 4 bases from V and 5 bases from J, with 20 bases between. The CDR3 has 16 residues. CDR3 amino acids: CASSSQGVGGMETQYF. The CDR3 DNA is TGTGCCAGCAGCTCTCAGGGAGTGGGGGGTATGGAGACCCAGTACTTC.

The chain recombines TRBV6-2 or TRBV6-3 with TRBJ1-1; D gene unclear. This CDR3 region has 16 residues. Germline values: CDR1 MNHEY, CDR2 SVGEGT. V lost 2 bases and J lost 3, with 16 bases in between. This chain's CDR3 is CASSYVLGVDDTEAFF. The CDR3 bases are TGTGCCAGCAGTTACGTCCTCGGGGTTGATGACACTGAAGCTTTCTTT.

Only one count was recorded for this clone. The chain combines TRBV5-1 with TRBJ2-3; D possibly corresponds to TRBD1 (6 bases). The CDR3 spans 15 residues. Trimming stripped 2 bases from V and 0 bases from J, with 10 bases between. Germline V gives CDR1 SGHRS, CDR2 YFSETQ. CDR3 DNA sequence: TGCGCCAGCAGCTTTGGGACAAGTAGCACAGATACGCAGTATTTT. Translation: CASSFGTSSTDTQYF. The variable domain in full, with the rest retrieved from reference TRBV5-1 and TRBJ2-3, is KAGVTQTPRYLIKTRGQQVTLSCSPISGHRSVSWYQQTPGQGLQFLFEYFSETQRNKGNFPGRFSGRQFSNSRSEMNVSTLELGDSALYLCASSFGTSSTDTQYFGPGTRLTVL.

The V and J genes are TRBV9 and TRBJ1-2; D possibly corresponds to TRBD1 (5 bases). The germline CDR1 and CDR2 sequences are SGDLS and YYNGEE. The CDR3 totals 16 residues. V was cut by 5 bases and J by 5 bases, with 22 bases left in between. CDR3 coding DNA: TGTGCCAGCAGTAGAGAACTTATGTCGGAGGGGTATGGCTACACCTTC. It codes for CASSRELMSEGYGYTF.

V and J are TRBV5-1 and TRBJ2-5; 7 bases agree with TRBD1. Germline CDR1 is SGHRS and CDR2 is YFSETQ. This CDR3 is 15 amino acids long. V lost 0 bases and J lost 4; bases outside the gene matches: 6. CDR3 amino acids: CASSLGATGVETQYF. The CDR3 nucleotides read TGCGCCAGCAGCTTGGGGGCAACAGGGGTAGAGACCCAGTACTTC.

Written as DNA, the CDR3 is TGTGCCAGCAGGTACAGTAACAATGAGCAGTTCTTC. Translation gives CASRYSNNEQFF. The chain links TRBV5-6 to TRBJ2-1, with unresolved D. The CDR3 consists of 12 residues. Germline CDR1 SGHDT, CDR2 YYEEEE. The V end was cut by 5 bases, the J end by 5 bases, with 8 bases between.

This clone was found once. The J gene is TRBJ1-2, the V gene TRBV4-1; D not certain. Germline CDR1 reads MGHRA; CDR2 reads YSYEKL. This CDR3 contains 15 residues. Trimming cost V 2 bases and J 2 bases, with 12 bases left between them. CDR3 sequence: CASSQNTIQNYGYTF. In DNA form, the CDR3 reads TGCGCCAGCAGCCAAAACACAATTCAGAACTATGGCTACACCTTC.

The chain uses TRBV19 and TRBJ2-1, with TRBD2 identical over 9 bases. V trimming: 11 bases; J trimming: 9 bases; junction bases outside the gene matches: 14. Per germline, CDR1 LNHDA and CDR2 SQIVND (reference sequence). There are 14 residues in the CDR3. CDR3 sequence: CASVSGRYRGEQFF. CDR3 DNA: TGTGCCTCCGTAAGCGGGAGGTACAGGGGTGAGCAGTTCTTC.

This clone was detected a few times. J is TRBJ1-3 and V is TRBV27, with 9 bases aligning to TRBD1. Germline loops: CDR1 MNHEY, CDR2 SMNVEV (reference sequence). V gave up 6 bases and J gave up 3 bases; unmatched junction bases: 9. This CDR3 comprises 16 residues. The CDR3 DNA reads as TGTGCCAGCAGCCCTGGAGACAGGGGGTTTGGAAACACCATATATTTT. It encodes CASSPGDRGFGNTIYF.

V is TRBV24-1 and J is TRBJ2-3; D is perhaps TRBD2 (5 bases). Germline CDR1 is KGHDR and CDR2 is SFDVKD. This CDR3 contains 12 residues. The ends were cut back, 6 bases at V and 4 bases at J, with 7 bases in the middle. Here the CDR3 DNA reads TGTGCCACCAGTAGCGGAGCAGATACGCAGTATTTT. Its protein product is CATSSGADTQYF.

This CDR3 reads CASSSDSAGNTIYF. For the CDR3, the DNA is TGCGCCAGCAGCTCAGACAGTGCCGGAAACACCATATATTTT. This sequence joins TRBV5-1 and TRBJ1-3, with a tentative D call TRBD1 (5 bases). Deletions cut 3 bases from V and 4 bases from J, with 11 bases between. The CDR3 has 14 residues. Looked up from germline, CDR1 is SGHRS and CDR2 is YFSETQ.

V and J are TRBV18 and TRBJ1-1, with D possibly being TRBD1 (6 bases). V was clipped by 6 bases and J by 4 bases, with 9 bases between them. The CDR3 contains 12 residues. Per the germline V gene, CDR1 is KGHSH and CDR2 is LQKENI. The CDR3 region has the DNA TGTGCCAGCTCTAAACAGGGCACTGAAGCTTTCTTT. This sequence encodes CASSKQGTEAFF.